Following are 4 T cell receptor beta chains from one sample sequenced in a study of control samples from healthy donors and cancer patients. Produced via immunoSEQ multiplex PCR; TCRdb's table is partial and in-frame only. This sample yields fewer than 200,000 clones, of which just over 90% are seen a single time; roughly 3.9% belongs to the top ten. Sequencing was carried out using blood. The receptors were gathered from a woman between 55 and 75 years old in good health.

The V and J genes are TRBV12-3 or TRBV12-4 and TRBJ1-2, with a tentative D call TRBD1 (5 bases). CDR3 length: 13 residues. Trimming stripped 3 bases from V and 4 bases from J, with 9 bases between. The CDR3 is CASSLGLGYGYTF. The CDR3, as DNA: TGTGCCAGCAGTTTGGGACTGGGCTATGGCTACACCTTC.

The rearrangement joins TRBV6-5 to TRBJ2-3; D unclear. V shed 0 bases and J shed 6 bases, with 13 bases lying between them. Germline V gene sequence: CDR1 MNHEY, CDR2 SVGAGI. CDR3 length: 15 amino acids. The CDR3 sequence is CASSYSFNTVDTQYF. The CDR3 bases are TGTGCCAGCAGTTACTCCTTTAACACGGTCGATACGCAGTATTTT.

The chain recombines TRBV28 with TRBJ2-7; 13 nucleotides align to TRBD2. From germline, CDR1 is MDHEN and CDR2 SYDVKM. The CDR3 contains 15 residues. V shed 5 bases, J shed 6 bases, and the junction held 7 bases outside the gene matches. This CDR3 reads CASSTTSGGAFEQYF. CDR3 nucleotide sequence: TGTGCCAGCAGTACAACTAGCGGGGGGGCCTTCGAGCAGTACTTC.

The chain uses TRBV27 and TRBJ2-2, with TRBD1 matching over 7 bases. There are 15 residues in the CDR3. Germline loops: CDR1 MNHEY, CDR2 SMNVEV (reference sequence). The V and J ends lost 3 bases and 7 bases, in that order; junction bases with no gene match: 8. The CDR3 DNA sequence: TGTGCCAGCAGTTTTAGGACAGGTATCGGCGGGGAGCTGTTTTTT. Its protein is CASSFRTGIGGELFF.